This is a list of T cell receptor beta chains from one sample in a study of Ad26.COV2.S vaccination and SARS-CoV-2 variants. Profiled with immunoSEQ multiplex PCR; TCRdb holds only in-frame clones, not every one. Altogether 400,000 to 500,000 clones are present, roughly 90% being singletons, with the ten largest covering 3.6%. The input for sequencing was peripheral blood, taken in a trial of Ad26.COV2.S vaccine versus placebo. All receptors come from a person aged 18 to 59 who received the Ad26.COV2.S COVID-19 vaccine or a placebo. The CDR3 runs from the conserved cysteine through the conserved F or W. A D gene is named only where the DNA matches it firmly. Clone sizes are given selectively: once, few, many, or a class where the clone is expanded.

J gene	D gene	clone size	V gene	CDR3 DNA	CDR3 protein
TRBJ1-6	.	.	TRBV7-9	TGTGCCAGCAGCTTTGCAGGGGATTCACCCCTCCACTTT	CASSFAGDSPLHF
TRBJ1-6	.	.	TRBV15	TGTGCCACCAGCAGAGAACGGGTGCACTCACCCCTCCACTTT	CATSRERVHSPLHF
TRBJ2-5	.	.	TRBV5-1	TGCGCCAGCAGCTTGAGGGTAGGGGGGGAGACCCAGTACTTC	CASSLRVGGETQYF
TRBJ2-3	TRBD2	.	TRBV4-2	TGTGCCAGCAGCCAAGGAGCGGGGGGGCGCGGTACGCAGTATTTT	CASSQGAGGRGTQYF
TRBJ2-7	TRBD1	.	TRBV3-1/TRBV3-2	TGTGCCAGCACCCCGGGACAGGGGGCCACCTACGAGCAGTACTTC	CASTPGQGATYEQYF
TRBJ2-1	TRBD2	.	TRBV18	TGTGCCAGCTCACCGGGGACTAGCGGGGGCCGGAGGGAGCAGTTCTTC	CASSPGTSGGRREQFF
TRBJ1-5	TRBD1	.	TRBV6-5	TGTGCCAGGCCCCAGGGGGAGGAACCCAATCAGCCCCAGCATTTT	CARPQGEEPNQPQHF
TRBJ1-4	.	.	TRBV6-4	TGTGCCAGCAGTGACCAGAGACCCGGGACAAAAAATGAAAAACTGTTTTTT	CASSDQRPGTKNEKLFF
TRBJ2-3	.	.	TRBV19	TGTGCCAGTAGGTCGGGGCTACGGGCAGATACGCAGTATTTT	CASRSGLRADTQYF
TRBJ1-5	.	.	TRBV28	TGTGCCAGCAGCCCCGGGCAATGGCGATATCAGCCCCAGCATTTT	CASSPGQWRYQPQHF
TRBJ2-5	.	once	TRBV5-4	TGTGCCAGCAGCTTGGCTGGTTCCCAAGAGACCCAGTACTTC	CASSLAGSQETQYF
TRBJ2-5	.	.	TRBV30	TGTGCCTGGGGCTTAAGAAGCAGGGGCCAAGAGACCCAGTACTTC	CAWGLRSRGQETQYF
TRBJ2-1	TRBD1	.	TRBV6-2/TRBV6-3	TGTGCCAGCAGTCAGGGACAGGCGAACACGAGAAATGAGCAGTTCTTC	CASSQGQANTRNEQFF
TRBJ1-5	.	.	TRBV9	TGTGCCAGCAGCGTAGGAACAGGGAATCAGCCCCAGCATTTT	CASSVGTGNQPQHF
TRBJ2-7	.	once	TRBV7-3	TGTGCCAGCAGCTTAAATTTCGTCCCACCCTACGAGCAGTACTTC	CASSLNFVPPYEQYF
TRBJ1-2	TRBD1	.	TRBV11-2	TGTGCCAGCAGGGGGATTGGGGACAGATCCTTAAACTATGGCTACACCTTC	CASRGIGDRSLNYGYTF
TRBJ1-1	.	.	TRBV21-1	TGTGCCAGCATCCTAGGGCAGGACACTGAAGCTTTCTTT	CASILGQDTEAFF